This T cell receptor beta chain was sequenced during a study of CD8+ T cells in alopecia areata. Background on the study: Treated patients were given oral tofacitinib, which was dosed at 5 to 10 mg twice daily. Tofacitinib continued for 6 to 18 months and was then withheld for 6 months. Findings and limits, study-wide: Researchers reported that TCR sharing among patients proved less clear than in mice, possibly HLA-linked.

This clone was detected only a few times. Its antigen remains unidentified. Sorted out of PBMCs were CD4+ T cells and CD8+ T cells. With V trimmed by 2 bases and J by 7 bases, 14 bases remained unmatched. CDR1 and CDR2 (germline): KGHSH, LQKENI. There are 17 residues in the CDR3. The authors extracted RNA and reverse transcribed it into cDNA as the sequencing template. Method: immunoSEQ multiplex PCR; TCRdb's copy keeps in-frame clones and lacks some. The sample carries over 200,000 clones, approximately 52% recorded once. This chain connects TRBV18 to TRBJ2-1; the match to TRBD2 covers 7 bases. The sample in question was CD4+ T cells sorted from blood, obtained at week 0. This TCR came from a human donor with alopecia areata. CDR3 region: CASSPTAGTTLRNEQFF. CDR3 bases: TGTGCCAGCTCACCAACGGCCGGGACTACTTTGAGAAATGAGCAGTTCTTC.